This TCR beta chain came from a study of T cell repertoires in cytomegalovirus infection. Study overall: CMV infection plus the matching HLA type was flagged by public TCR beta signatures.

TCRdb independently ran MiXCR on the reads; one entry per CDR3 protein. The table has approximately 990,000 distinct CDR3 sequences, approximately 32% seen once. Notes on the study in general: Of the TCR beta families, the public ones yielded a cumulative frequency that identified carriers of CMV plus the relevant HLA. Dominant in the ex vivo response were TCR beta clonotypes restricted by HLA-C and specific for CMV.

A word on this clonotype: Its antigen is not known.

The sample was cultured CD8+ T cells from PBMCs, taken from culture after CMV antigen stimulation. This receptor was taken from a human donor in good health (CMV status not recorded). Some clones in this sample may be carry-over from other donors' samples.

For the CDR3, the DNA is TGTGCCAGCAGTGAATTGGTCAGGGGGTTACAGCCCCAGCATTTT. It yields the protein CASSELVRGLQPQHF. This rearrangement joins TRBV6-1 to TRBJ1-5; TRBD1 matches at 7 bases. The CDR3 covers 15 residues. The V and J ends lost 2 bases and 7 bases, in that order; junction bases with no gene match: 8. CDR1 and CDR2 from the germline V gene are MNHNS and SASEGT.